This TCR beta chain is from a study of blood T cell repertoires in COVID-19. Generated by immunoSEQ multiplex PCR, the TCRdb table keeps only in-frame clones and is missing some. The sample lists about 180,000 clones, 85% occurring once. V lost 3 bases to trimming and J lost 0 bases, with 9 bases between them. Germline lookup yields CDR1 MDHEN and CDR2 SYDVKM. This CDR3 is 15 amino acids long. This TCR derives from a man aged 35 to 55 who had recovered from COVID-19. The gene calls are TRBV28 and TRBJ1-5; D is perhaps TRBD1 (5 bases). The sample was PBMCs or T cells enriched from blood (not recorded which). This chain's CDR3 is CASSFRQTSNQPQHF. The CDR3 region has the DNA TGTGCCAGCAGTTTCCGACAGACTAGCAATCAGCCCCAGCATTTT.